The following is a T cell receptor (beta chain) sequence with its context. This entry comes from a study of blood T cell repertoires in COVID-19. Study context: Both acute and convalescent COVID-19 samples were obtained from the United States, Italy and Spain. PBMCs, B-cell-depleted T cells, or T cells were the source of the cDNA or gDNA that made up the material.

Sequencing was performed with immunoSEQ multiplex PCR; in TCRdb, only in-frame clones are kept and a portion is missing. The sample has 100,000 or so clones; 75% to 95% are singletons. Losses at the gene ends were 7 bases for V and 1 base for J; bases not matched to a gene: 6. The CDR3 is made up of 14 amino acids. In germline, CDR1 is MNHNY, CDR2 SVGAGI (reference sequence). Sequencing was carried out using peripheral blood. V gene TRBV6-6 combines with J gene TRBJ1-1; 7 bases match TRBD1. This sequence was found in a woman between 50 and 59 years old in a cohort sampled during active COVID-19. The CDR3: CASIGQEGNTEAFF. In DNA form, the CDR3 reads TGTGCCAGCATTGGACAGGAAGGGAACACTGAAGCTTTCTTT.